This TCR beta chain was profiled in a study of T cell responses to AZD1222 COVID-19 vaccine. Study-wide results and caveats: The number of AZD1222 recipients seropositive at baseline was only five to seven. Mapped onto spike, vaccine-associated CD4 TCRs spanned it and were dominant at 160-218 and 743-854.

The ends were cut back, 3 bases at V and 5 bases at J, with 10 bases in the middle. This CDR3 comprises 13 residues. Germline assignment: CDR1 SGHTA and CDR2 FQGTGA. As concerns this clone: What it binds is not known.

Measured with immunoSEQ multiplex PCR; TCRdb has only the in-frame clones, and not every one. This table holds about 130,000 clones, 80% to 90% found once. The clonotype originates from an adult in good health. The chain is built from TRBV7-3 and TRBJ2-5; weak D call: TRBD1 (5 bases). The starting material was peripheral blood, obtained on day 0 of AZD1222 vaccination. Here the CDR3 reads CASSFQGGETQYF. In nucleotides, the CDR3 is TGTGCCAGCAGCTTTCAGGGTGGTGAGACCCAGTACTTC.